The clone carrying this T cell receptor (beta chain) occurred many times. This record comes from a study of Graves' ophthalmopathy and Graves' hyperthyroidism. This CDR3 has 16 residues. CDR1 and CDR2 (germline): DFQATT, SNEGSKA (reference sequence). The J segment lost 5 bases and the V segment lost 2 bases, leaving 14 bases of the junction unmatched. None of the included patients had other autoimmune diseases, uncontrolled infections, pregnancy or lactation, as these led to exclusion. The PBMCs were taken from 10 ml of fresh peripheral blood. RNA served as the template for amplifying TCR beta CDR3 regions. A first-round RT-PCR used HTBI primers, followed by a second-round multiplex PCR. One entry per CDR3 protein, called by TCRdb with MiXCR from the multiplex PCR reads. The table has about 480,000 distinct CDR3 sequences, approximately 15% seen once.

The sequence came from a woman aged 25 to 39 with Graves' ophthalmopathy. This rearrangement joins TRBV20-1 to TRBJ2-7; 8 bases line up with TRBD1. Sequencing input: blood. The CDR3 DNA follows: TGCAGTGCTAGACTCACTATAGGACAGGGAGGCAACGAGCAGTACTTC. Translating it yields CSARLTIGQGGNEQYF.